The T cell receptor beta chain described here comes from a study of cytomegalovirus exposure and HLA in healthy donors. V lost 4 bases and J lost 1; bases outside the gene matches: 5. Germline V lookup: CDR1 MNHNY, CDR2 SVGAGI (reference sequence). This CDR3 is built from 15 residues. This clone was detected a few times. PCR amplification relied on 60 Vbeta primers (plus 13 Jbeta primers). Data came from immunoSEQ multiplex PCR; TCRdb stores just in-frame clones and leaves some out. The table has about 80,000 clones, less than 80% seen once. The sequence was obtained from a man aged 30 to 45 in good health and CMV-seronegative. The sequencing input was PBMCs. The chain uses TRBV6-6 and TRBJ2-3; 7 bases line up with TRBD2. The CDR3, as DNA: TGTGCCAGCAGTTGGTTGGCGGGAGGCACAGATACGCAGTATTTT. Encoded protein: CASSWLAGGTDTQYF.